In its sample, the clone carrying this TCR beta chain was seen once. This sample stems from a study of OX40 agonist ivuxolimab in advanced cancers. Only in-frame clones appear in the TCRdb table, and some are missing; sequencing was by immunoSEQ multiplex PCR. The data show 95,000 or so clones, about 85% seen once. CDR3 length: 15 amino acids. Trimming pared 4 bases from V and 6 bases from J, leaving 17 bases between. The germline CDR1 and CDR2 sequences are SGHDT and YYEEEE. The rearrangement links TRBV5-6 to TRBJ2-1; D is possibly TRBD1 or TRBD2 (5 bases each). This sequence was found in an adult with an advanced solid tumor such as melanoma, head and neck, liver or kidney cancer. The sequencing here drew on CD4+ or CD8+ T cells sorted from blood, taken in a trial of the OX40 agonist ivuxolimab. The CDR3 spells CASSVGPFFFNEQFF. The DNA of the CDR3 is TGTGCCAGCAGCGTGGGACCTTTCTTCTTCAATGAGCAGTTCTTC.